Presented here are 4 T cell receptor beta chains from one specimen sequenced in a study of T cell responses to AZD1222 COVID-19 vaccine. Method: immunoSEQ multiplex PCR; TCRdb's copy keeps in-frame clones and lacks some. Of tens of thousands of clones listed, over 75% are singletons. The source was peripheral blood, collected 28 days after the second AZD1222 dose. Receptors originate from an adult who received the AZD1222 COVID-19 vaccine.

The V gene is TRBV6-5, the J gene TRBJ2-7; 9 bases map to TRBD1. This CDR3 spans 15 amino acids. V was clipped by 4 bases and J by 2 bases; unmatched bases: 6. In germline, CDR1 is MNHEY, CDR2 SVGAGI. The CDR3 region is CASSSPRQGAYEQYF. The CDR3, as DNA: TGTGCCAGCAGTTCCCCCCGACAGGGGGCCTACGAGCAGTACTTC.

The rearrangement uses TRBV4-3 and TRBJ2-5; TRBD2 matches at 8 bases. This CDR3 comprises 18 residues. The V segment lost 1 base and the J segment 5 bases; nucleotides outside the gene matches: 15. From germline, CDR1 is LGHNA and CDR2 YSLEER. CDR3: CASSQGRGRGAAGETQYF. The CDR3 DNA follows: TGCGCCAGCAGCCAAGGGCGAGGGCGGGGGGCCGCTGGGGAGACCCAGTACTTC.

The rearrangement joins TRBV3-1 (or the pseudogene TRBV3-2) to TRBJ1-4; D remains ambiguous. V was cut by 4 bases and J by 8 bases, with 8 bases left in between. This CDR3 has 12 amino acids. Germline CDR1 reads LGHDT; CDR2 reads YNNKEL (reference sequence). The CDR3 DNA is TGTGCCAGCAGCCGGGCTCAGGAAAAACTGTTTTTT. Translation: CASSRAQEKLFF.

The chain joins TRBV21-1 to TRBJ2-1; no DNA check was done on the table's D call, TRBD1. TRBV21-1 is flagged as a pseudogene. The CDR3 has 15 residues. The CDR3 protein is CASGNRGQGDGEQFF. Here the CDR3 DNA reads TGTGCCAGCGGAAACCGCGGACAGGGGGACGGTGAGCAGTTCTTC.